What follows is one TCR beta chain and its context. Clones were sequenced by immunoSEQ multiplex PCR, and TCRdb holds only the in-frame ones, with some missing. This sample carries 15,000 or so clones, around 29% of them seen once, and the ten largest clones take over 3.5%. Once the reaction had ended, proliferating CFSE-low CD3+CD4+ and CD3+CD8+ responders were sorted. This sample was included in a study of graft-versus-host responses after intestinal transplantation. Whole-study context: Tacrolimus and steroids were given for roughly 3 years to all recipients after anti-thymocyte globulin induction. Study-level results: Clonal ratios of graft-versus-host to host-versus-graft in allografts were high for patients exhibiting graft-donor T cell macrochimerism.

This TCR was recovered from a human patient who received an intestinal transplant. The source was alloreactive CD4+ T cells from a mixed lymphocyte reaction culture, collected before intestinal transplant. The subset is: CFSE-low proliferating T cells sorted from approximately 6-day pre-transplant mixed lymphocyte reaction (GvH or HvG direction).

Written as DNA, the CDR3 is TGTGCCAGTAGTATAAGGGCGACAGCTAACTATGGCTACACCTTC. As protein: CASSIRATANYGYTF. The chain has TRBV19 and TRBJ1-2; D might be TRBD1 (5 bases). This CDR3 contains 15 residues. V gave up 2 bases and J gave up 0 bases, with 10 bases separating them. Germline CDR1 reads LNHDA; CDR2 reads SQIVND (reference sequence).